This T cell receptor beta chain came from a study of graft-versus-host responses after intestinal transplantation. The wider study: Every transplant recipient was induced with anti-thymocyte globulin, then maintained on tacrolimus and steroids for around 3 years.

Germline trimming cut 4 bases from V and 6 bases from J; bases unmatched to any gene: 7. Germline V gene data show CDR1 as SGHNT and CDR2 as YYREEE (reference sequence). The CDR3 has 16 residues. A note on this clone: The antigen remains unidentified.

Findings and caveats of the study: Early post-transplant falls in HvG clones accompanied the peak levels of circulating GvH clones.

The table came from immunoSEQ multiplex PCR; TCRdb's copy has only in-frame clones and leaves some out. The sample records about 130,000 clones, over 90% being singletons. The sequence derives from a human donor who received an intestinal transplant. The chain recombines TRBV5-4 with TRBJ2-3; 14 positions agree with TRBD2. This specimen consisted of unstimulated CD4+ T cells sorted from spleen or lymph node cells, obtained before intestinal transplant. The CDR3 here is CASSPRLAGGRDTQYF. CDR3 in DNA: TGTGCCAGCAGCCCAAGACTAGCGGGAGGGCGGGATACGCAGTATTTT.